The 2 T cell receptor beta chains listed next were all sequenced from one sample in a study of blood T cell repertoires in COVID-19. Clones were sequenced by immunoSEQ multiplex PCR, and TCRdb holds only the in-frame ones, with some missing. The data hold about 300,000 clones, with around 86% observed a single time. Source material: peripheral blood. The receptors originated from a man in his 70s with acute or convalescent COVID-19.

This chain links TRBV6-5 with TRBJ1-2; TRBD1 agrees at 7 bases. This CDR3 is built from 15 residues. V shed 0 bases and J 2 bases; nucleotides not matched to a gene: 3. Germline V gene lookup returns CDR1 MNHEY and CDR2 SVGAGI. CDR3: CASSYSWTGNYGYTF. The CDR3 bases are TGTGCCAGCAGTTACTCGTGGACAGGAAACTATGGCTACACCTTC.

The CDR3 DNA reads TGCAGCGTTGATAGCGGATTAGGGACCTACGAGCAGTACTTC. It encodes CSVDSGLGTYEQYF. The chain couples TRBV29-1 to TRBJ2-7; possible D gene TRBD2, 6 bases. Germline-derived CDR1 and CDR2 are SQVTM and ANQGSEA. The CDR3 consists of 14 residues. V gave up 3 bases and J gave up 2 bases, with 14 bases separating them.